Below, 7 T cell receptor beta chains from the same sample are listed, as sequenced in a study of T cell repertoires in cytomegalovirus infection. MiXCR was run by TCRdb on the reads, yielding one entry per CDR3 protein. The sample has about 440,000 distinct CDR3 sequences, roughly 31% seen once; the top ten hold roughly 13%. The sequencing input was PBMCs. These receptors were taken from a human donor in good health (CMV status not recorded). Some clones in this sample may be carry-over from other donors' samples.

The V call is TRBV23-1, the J call TRBJ2-3; D perhaps matches TRBD2 (5 bases). TRBV23-1 is treated as an ORF (open reading frame) with a function not yet certain. This CDR3 is built from 18 residues. V lost 0 bases and J 0 bases, leaving 16 bases between the germline ends. CDR3 DNA sequence: TGCGCCAGCAGTCAATCAGGGAGCGGATCTTCTAGCACAGATACGCAGTATTTT. It yields the protein CASSQSGSGSSSTDTQYF.

The chain joins TRBV19 to TRBJ2-5; no clear D gene. Germline-derived CDR1 and CDR2 are LNHDA and SQIVND (reference sequence). Trimming stripped 2 bases from V and 5 bases from J, with 21 bases between. The CDR3 has 17 amino acids. CDR3 sequence (DNA): TGTGCCAGTAGTATATCCCACACAATCACCGTCGGGGAGACCCAGTACTTC. Translating it yields CASSISHTITVGETQYF. The full variable domain, its missing parts supplied by reference TRBV19 and TRBJ2-5, is DGGITQSPKYLFRKEGQNVTLSCEQNLNHDAMYWYRQDPGQGLRLIYYSQIVNDFQKGDIAEGYSVSREKKESFPLTVTSAQKNPTAFYLCASSISHTITVGETQYFGPGTRLLVL.

This clonotype was observed a few times. The V and J genes are TRBV7-6 and TRBJ1-3, with TRBD1 matching 8 bases. This CDR3 spans 18 amino acids. With V trimmed by 2 bases and J by 1 base, 10 bases remained unmatched. Germline values: CDR1 SGHVS, CDR2 FNYEAQ. The CDR3 DNA follows: TGTGCCAGCAGCTTACGGGACAGGCTGACGATATCTGGAAACACCATATATTTT. Translated, it gives CASSLRDRLTISGNTIYF.

This clonotype was seen repeatedly, ten times or more. The chain has TRBV7-8 and TRBJ2-1; D may be TRBD1 (6 bases). Trimming pared 0 bases from V and 10 bases from J, leaving 16 bases between. The V gene's germline CDR1 is SGHVS and CDR2 FQNEAQ. The CDR3 has 15 amino acids. The CDR3 coding sequence is TGTGCCAGCAGCTTAGCACCAACAGGGCCAAGGGAGCAGTTCTTC. Residues: CASSLAPTGPREQFF.

This clonotype was found a few times. The genes are TRBV7-6 and TRBJ1-2; D gene unclear. The CDR3 is 13 residues long. V was trimmed by 7 bases and J by 0 bases, leaving 9 bases between them. The germline V gene encodes CDR1 SGHVS and CDR2 FNYEAQ. CDR3 loop: CASKQPSNYGYTF. For the CDR3, the DNA is TGTGCCAGCAAACAGCCTTCTAACTATGGCTACACCTTC.

Concerning this clonotype itself: Given a much more abundant clone one base away, this may be a read error. V usage is TRBV7-2 and J usage is TRBJ2-5; D may be TRBD2 (5 bases). Germline CDR1 SGHTA, CDR2 FQGNSA. The CDR3 spans 13 residues. The chain's CDR3 is CASSFNYGETHYF. As DNA, the CDR3 is TGTGCCAGCAGCTTTAACTATGGGGAGACCCATTACTTC.

This clonotype was counted a few times. The rearrangement links TRBV19 to TRBJ2-2; no reliable D call. Trimming took 3 bases from V and 2 from J, leaving 19 bases between them. CDR3 length: 18 residues. Germline CDR1 is LNHDA and CDR2 is SQIVND (reference sequence). The CDR3 sequence is CASSIIAAGFENTGELFF. CDR3 DNA: TGTGCCAGTAGTATTATCGCTGCTGGATTCGAAAACACCGGGGAGCTGTTTTTT.